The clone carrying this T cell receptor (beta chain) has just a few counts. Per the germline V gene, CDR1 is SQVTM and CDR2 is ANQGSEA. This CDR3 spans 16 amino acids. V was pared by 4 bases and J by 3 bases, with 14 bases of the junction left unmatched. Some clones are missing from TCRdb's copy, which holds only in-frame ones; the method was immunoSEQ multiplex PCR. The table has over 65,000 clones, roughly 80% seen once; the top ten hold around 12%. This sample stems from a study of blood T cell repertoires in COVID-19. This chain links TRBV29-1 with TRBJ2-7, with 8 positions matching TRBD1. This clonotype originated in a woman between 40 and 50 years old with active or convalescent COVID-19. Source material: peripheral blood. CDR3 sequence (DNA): TGCAGCGTTGGATCCCTAGGACAGGGCAAGGACTACGAGCAGTACTTC. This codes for CSVGSLGQGKDYEQYF.